These 23 T cell receptor beta chains originate from one sample sequenced in a study of T cells in Graves' hyperthyroidism and ophthalmopathy. The CDR3 regions of TCR beta were amplified from RNA transcripts. A first-round RT-PCR of the TCR CDR3 used the HTBI primer set. Each CDR3 protein is one row after TCRdb ran MiXCR on the multiplex PCR reads. The sample comprises hundreds of thousands of distinct CDR3 sequences, roughly 32% of which are singletons, and about a third rests with the top ten. The sample comprised blood. These TCRs come from a woman in her thirties or forties with Graves' hyperthyroidism.

CDR3 amino acids: CASSTLRGVGGYTF. CDR3 coding DNA: TGTGCCAGTAGTACCCTCCGCGGGGTTGGTGGCTACACCTTC. This chain links TRBV19 with TRBJ1-2; D remains ambiguous. The CDR3 spans 14 residues. V lost 4 bases and J 7 bases, leaving 16 bases between the germline ends. In germline, CDR1 is LNHDA, CDR2 SQIVND (reference sequence).

Worth noting for this clonotype: A much bigger clone sits one base away, suggesting this may be a read error. The missing conserved phenylalanine or tryptophan at the end of this CDR3 makes a read error likely. The CDR3 DNA reads TGTGCCAGCCGGACACTGAACACTGAAGCTTTCCTT. The encoded protein is CASRTLNTEAFL. The chain has TRBV19 and TRBJ1-1; weak D call: TRBD1 (5 bases). Germline loops: CDR1 LNHDA, CDR2 SQIVND (reference sequence). V was clipped by 9 bases and J by 0 bases, with 8 bases between them. The CDR3 length is 12 residues.

This clonotype was seen ten or more times. This chain joins TRBV20-1 and TRBJ2-7; D ambiguous. V was clipped by 0 bases and J by 3 bases, with 6 bases between them. Germline CDR1 reads DFQATT; CDR2 reads SNEGSKA (reference sequence). The CDR3 runs 12 residues. CDR3 sequence (DNA): TGCAGTGCTAGAGATGACGGCTACGAGCAGTACTTC. Protein product: CSARDDGYEQYF.

Only a few counts were recorded for this clonotype. The chain is built from TRBV19 and TRBJ2-2, with D maybe TRBD1 (6 bases). Germline CDR1 and CDR2: LNHDA and SQIVND (reference sequence). The CDR3 length is 16 residues. Between the trimmed V and J ends, which lost 7 bases and 7 bases, there was a span of 22 bases. The CDR3 loop is CASMPHIMGTIGELFF. In DNA, the CDR3 is TGTGCCAGTATGCCCCACATAATGGGGACAATCGGGGAGCTGTTTTTT.

The V gene is TRBV10-3, the J gene TRBJ1-1, with 9 bases that match TRBD1. V was clipped by 4 bases and J by 4 bases; unmatched bases: 1. Germline-derived CDR1 and CDR2 are ENHRY and SYGVKD. This CDR3 has 13 residues. The CDR3 coding sequence is TGTGCCATCAGTGGGGACAGGGCCACTGAAGCTTTCTTT. Translated: CAISGDRATEAFF.

This clonotype was counted only a few times. CDR3 sequence: CASTQDRGDSYEQYF. The CDR3 region has the DNA TGTGCCAGCACCCAGGATAGGGGGGACTCCTACGAGCAGTACTTC. The chain carries TRBV11-3 and TRBJ2-7; D possibly matches TRBD1 or TRBD2 (6 bases each). The germline V gene encodes CDR1 SGHNT and CDR2 YENEEA. Trimming took off 7 bases at V and 0 bases at J, with 16 bases between the two ends. The CDR3 consists of 15 residues.

On this clonotype: The junction differs from germline at one of its ends, possibly a read error. V and J are TRBV10-3 and TRBJ2-7; 10 bases agree with TRBD2. The CDR3 loop spans 15 amino acids. Germline lookup yields CDR1 ENHRY and CDR2 SYGVKD. The CDR3 sequence: CASSGGGLARYEQYF. The CDR3 coding sequence is TGTGCCAGCAGTGGGGGGGGACTAGCGCGCTACGAGCAGTACTTC.

CDR3 nucleotides: TGTGCCAGCAGTTACTCTGGGGGAGAAGCTTTCTTT. It yields the protein CASSYSGGEAFF. The chain has TRBV6-5 and TRBJ1-1, with D tentatively TRBD1 (5 bases). The germline gives CDR1 MNHEY, CDR2 SVGAGI. The CDR3 spans 12 residues. V lost 0 bases and J 8 bases, leaving 7 bases between the germline ends.

The V call is TRBV7-9, the J call TRBJ2-7, with 13 bases lining up with TRBD2. The DNA end lines up better with TRBJ2-1; the J call may be wrong. Germline V gene lookup returns CDR1 SEHNR and CDR2 FQNEAQ (reference sequence). CDR3 size: 16 residues. The DNA of the CDR3 is TGTGCCAGCGCTAAAGGGACTAGCGGGATCGGCAATGAGCAGTTCTTC. Protein: CASAKGTSGIGNEQFF.

The chain couples TRBV7-9 to TRBJ2-5, with D possibly TRBD1 on 6 matching bases. V lost 5 bases and J lost 5, with 18 bases in between. The CDR3 contains 15 residues. Per germline, CDR1 SEHNR and CDR2 FQNEAQ (reference sequence). DNA of the CDR3: TGTGCCAGCAGCCTCGGACAGTGGTTACGGGAGACCCAGTACTTC. As protein: CASSLGQWLRETQYF.

Details on this clonotype: This may be a read error, as it is one base from a much larger clone. It is likely a read error, because the conserved phenylalanine at the end of the CDR3 is missing. V gene TRBV7-9 combines with J gene TRBJ1-1, with D tentatively TRBD1 (5 bases). The CDR3 contains 14 residues. Trimming stripped 5 bases from V and 6 bases from J, with 16 bases between. Germline V lookup: CDR1 SEHNR, CDR2 FQNEAQ (reference sequence). CDR3 sequence: CASSLKQEVAEAFS. In DNA, the CDR3 is TGTGCCAGCAGCCTTAAACAGGAGGTCGCTGAAGCTTTCTCT.

This clonotype was detected a few times. This chain uses TRBV6-2 or TRBV6-3 with TRBJ1-1; D remains unclear. Looked up from germline, CDR1 is MNHEY and CDR2 is SVGEGT. This CDR3 has 13 residues. The V gene lost 5 bases and the J gene lost 5 bases, with 12 bases spanning the gap. The CDR3 loop is CASSALSETEAFF. DNA of the CDR3: TGTGCCAGCAGTGCCCTTAGCGAAACTGAAGCTTTCTTT.

This clonotype was detected a few times. The V gene is TRBV9, the J gene TRBJ2-2; the match to TRBD1 covers 9 bases. This CDR3 region has 16 residues. The J segment lost 4 bases and the V segment lost 0 bases, leaving 4 bases of the junction unmatched. Germline V gene data show CDR1 as SGDLS and CDR2 as YYNGEE. The CDR3: CASSVAGTGPTGELFF. The CDR3 DNA reads TGTGCCAGCAGCGTAGCCGGGACAGGGCCCACCGGGGAGCTGTTTTTT.

This clonotype has ten or more counts. The chain has TRBV19 and TRBJ1-5; D is unclear. The CDR3 spans 16 residues. The germline V gene encodes CDR1 LNHDA and CDR2 SQIVND (reference sequence). V shed 0 bases and J shed 2 bases, with 11 bases lying between them. This CDR3 is CASSIEAGRRNQPQHF. The DNA for the CDR3 is TGTGCCAGTAGTATAGAAGCGGGGAGGCGCAATCAGCCCCAGCATTTT.

This clonotype appeared many times. V usage is TRBV7-9 and J usage is TRBJ1-5; D is ambiguous. The CDR3 has 12 amino acids. V was trimmed by 4 bases and J by 6 bases, leaving 7 bases between them. The germline V gene encodes CDR1 SEHNR and CDR2 FQNEAQ (reference sequence). CDR3 region: CASSYIPQPQHF. CDR3 nucleotide sequence: TGTGCCAGCAGCTACATCCCTCAGCCCCAGCATTTT.

Regarding this clonotype: A much larger clone sits a single nucleotide away, making a read error possible. The DNA for the CDR3 is TGTGCCGGCAGCCCCCGACCGTCTCGGGACACCATATATTTT. This gives the protein CAGSPRPSRDTIYF. V usage is TRBV9 and J usage is TRBJ1-3; D gene unclear. From germline, CDR1 is SGDLS and CDR2 YYNGEE. The length of the CDR3 is 14 residues.

This clonotype has ten or more counts. The CDR3 loop is CSARDSGNQPQHF. The CDR3 DNA sequence: TGCAGTGCTAGAGATTCCGGAAATCAGCCCCAGCATTTT. The rearrangement links TRBV20-1 to TRBJ1-5; no clear D. The V end was cut by 0 bases, the J end by 4 bases, with 7 bases between. In germline, CDR1 is DFQATT, CDR2 SNEGSKA (reference sequence). The CDR3 is 13 residues long.

This clonotype turned up a few times. The V gene is TRBV3-1, the J gene TRBJ1-2; weak D call: TRBD1 (6 bases). Deletions cut 4 bases from V and 3 bases from J, with 9 bases between. The CDR3 is 13 residues long. Germline V CDR1 and CDR2: LGHDT, YNNKEL (reference sequence). The CDR3 DNA is TGTGCCAGCAGCCCAGGGGACGACTATGGCTACACCTTC. Its translation is CASSPGDDYGYTF.

This clonotype was observed a handful of times. This sequence joins TRBV6-5 and TRBJ1-4; perhaps TRBD1 as D (5 bases). In germline, CDR1 is MNHEY, CDR2 SVGAGI. This CDR3 has 15 residues. V was pared by 3 bases and J by 6 bases, with 14 bases between. This CDR3 reads CASSYSGTTDEKLFF. The CDR3, as DNA: TGTGCCAGCAGTTATTCCGGGACGACCGATGAAAAACTGTTTTTT.

The CDR3 DNA follows: TGTGCCAGCAGGGGACTAGCGGCGAACACCGGGACTCCCCAAGAGACCCAGTACTTC. Translation: CASRGLAANTGTPQETQYF. V and J are TRBV11-2 and TRBJ2-5; 11 bases fit TRBD2. CDR1 and CDR2 from the germline V gene are SGHAT and FQNNGV. V shed 6 bases, J shed 1 base, and the junction held 16 bases outside the gene matches. This CDR3 region has 19 residues.

The genes are TRBV5-1 and TRBJ2-7; the match to TRBD2 covers 8 bases. In germline, CDR1 is SGHRS, CDR2 YFSETQ. This CDR3 comprises 15 residues. The trim removed 0 bases at V and 2 bases at J, leaving 4 bases unmatched. The CDR3 bases are TGCGCCAGCAGCTTGGAGGTTAGCGGGGCCTACGAGCAGTACTTC. This encodes CASSLEVSGAYEQYF. Full variable domain (rest looked up from reference TRBV5-1 and TRBJ2-7): KAGVTQTPRYLIKTRGQQVTLSCSPISGHRSVSWYQQTPGQGLQFLFEYFSETQRNKGNFPGRFSGRQFSNSRSEMNVSTLELGDSALYLCASSLEVSGAYEQYFGPGTRLTVT.

The chain employs TRBV9 and TRBJ1-1; D not certain. Trimming took off 0 bases at V and 1 base at J, with 7 bases between the two ends. Per the germline V gene, CDR1 is SGDLS and CDR2 is YYNGEE. There are 14 residues in the CDR3. The CDR3 sequence is CASSVGEGNTEAFF. CDR3 in DNA: TGTGCCAGCAGCGTAGGAGAGGGGAACACTGAAGCTTTCTTT.

The sample holds many counts of this clonotype. The gene calls are TRBV10-1 and TRBJ1-1, with a possible D match to TRBD1 (6 bases). The V gene lost 0 bases and the J gene lost 3 bases, with 17 bases spanning the gap. The germline V gene encodes CDR1 WNHNN and CDR2 SYGVQD (reference sequence). This CDR3 region has 17 residues. This CDR3 reads CASSESFMGQLHTEAFF. CDR3 DNA: TGCGCCAGCAGTGAGTCATTTATGGGACAACTTCACACTGAAGCTTTCTTT.